The 31 T cell receptor beta chains presented below share a single source sample, sequenced in a study of T cells in Graves' hyperthyroidism and ophthalmopathy. RNA transcripts gave rise to amplified TCR beta CDR3 regions. First-round RT-PCR targeting the TCR CDR3 was performed with the HTBI primer set. TCRdb redid the calling of the multiplex PCR reads with MiXCR, one entry per CDR3 protein. The profile covers 360,000 or so distinct CDR3 sequences, with 15% to 20% appearing a single time and about 3.7% taken by the ten largest. Sequenced input: blood. These TCRs come from a young woman with Graves' hyperthyroidism.

This clonotype showed up many times. The J gene is TRBJ1-2, the V gene TRBV5-1; 7 bases match TRBD1. Germline assignment: CDR1 SGHRS and CDR2 YFSETQ. V shed 1 base and J 5 bases; nucleotides not matched to a gene: 2. This CDR3 region has 13 residues. CDR3 bases: TGCGCCAGCAGCTTGCAGGGACAGTATGGCTACACCTTC. Its protein is CASSLQGQYGYTF. Variable domain in full (rest from reference TRBV5-1 and TRBJ1-2): KAGVTQTPRYLIKTRGQQVTLSCSPISGHRSVSWYQQTPGQGLQFLFEYFSETQRNKGNFPGRFSGRQFSNSRSEMNVSTLELGDSALYLCASSLQGQYGYTFGSGTRLTVV.

This clonotype occurred many times. The chain uses TRBV6-2 or TRBV6-3 and TRBJ2-2; TRBD2 matches at 7 bases. The V segment lost 0 bases and the J segment 0 bases; nucleotides outside the gene matches: 13. There are 20 residues in the CDR3. Germline-derived CDR1 and CDR2 are MNHEY and SVGEGT. The CDR3, as DNA: TGTGCCAGCAGTTACTCGATGTCCTCTGTTCGGGGGGCGAACACCGGGGAGCTGTTTTTT. The encoded protein is CASSYSMSSVRGANTGELFF.

This clonotype was detected ten times or more. The chain combines TRBV5-1 with TRBJ1-1; 9 bases map to TRBD1. J lost 6 bases, V lost 6 bases, and 6 bases had no gene match. The CDR3 has 13 residues. CDR1 SGHRS and CDR2 YFSETQ come from the germline V gene. The CDR3, as DNA: TGCGCCAGCACTTGGGACAGGGATGCTGAAGCTTTCTTT. Protein sequence: CASTWDRDAEAFF.

This clonotype was counted at least ten times. The chain joins TRBV6-5 to TRBJ1-1, with unresolved D. The length of the CDR3 is 14 residues. Trimming took 2 bases from V and 0 from J, leaving 7 bases between them. The V gene's germline CDR1 is MNHEY and CDR2 SVGAGI. The CDR3 sequence: CASSYRRMNTEAFF. CDR3 DNA: TGTGCCAGCAGTTACAGACGTATGAACACTGAAGCTTTCTTT.

This clonotype was recorded a few times. V and J are TRBV7-9 and TRBJ2-5; D is perhaps TRBD2 (5 bases). The CDR3 has 13 amino acids. V was trimmed by 6 bases and J by 4 bases, leaving 12 bases between them. In germline, CDR1 is SEHNR, CDR2 FQNEAQ (reference sequence). CDR3 in amino acids: CASRHLATETQYF. CDR3 DNA: TGTGCCAGCAGACATCTAGCCACAGAGACCCAGTACTTC.

This clonotype was found a few times. The chain is built from TRBV3-1 and TRBJ1-1; 11 positions match TRBD1. Looked up from germline, CDR1 is LGHDT and CDR2 is YNNKEL (reference sequence). The CDR3 covers 15 residues. V was clipped by 3 bases and J by 5 bases; unmatched bases: 5. CDR3 protein: CASSQGTGGFTEAFF. DNA of the CDR3: TGTGCCAGCAGCCAGGGGACAGGGGGGTTTACTGAAGCTTTCTTT.

This clonotype was seen ten or more times. The V gene is TRBV11-2, the J gene TRBJ2-2; tentatively, D is TRBD1 (6 bases). The CDR3 extends over 14 amino acids. Germline-derived CDR1 and CDR2 are SGHAT and FQNNGV. V was clipped by 4 bases and J by 4 bases, with 10 bases between them. CDR3 protein: CASSSLQGTGELFF. In nucleotides, the CDR3 is TGTGCCAGCAGCTCGTTACAGGGCACCGGGGAGCTGTTTTTT.

This clonotype was recorded many times. The chain is built from TRBV6-5 and TRBJ1-2; TRBD1 might be the D (5 bases). This CDR3 is 12 amino acids long. V was trimmed by 7 bases and J by 9 bases, leaving 15 bases between them. In germline, CDR1 is MNHEY, CDR2 SVGAGI. The chain's CDR3 is CASTNQGHSYTF. The CDR3 bases are TGTGCCAGCACGAACCAAGGACATAGCTACACCTTC.

This clonotype was seen a handful of times. V and J are TRBV11-1 and TRBJ2-5, with no clear D. The CDR3 runs 14 residues. Looked up from germline, CDR1 is SGHAT and CDR2 is FQDESV (reference sequence). Deletions cut 4 bases from V and 5 bases from J, with 14 bases between. CDR3 sequence (DNA): TGTGCCAGCAGCTCCGGACGGAACCCCGAGACCCAGTACTTC. Protein product: CASSSGRNPETQYF.

The chain recombines TRBV12-3 or TRBV12-4 with TRBJ1-1; D gene ambiguous. This CDR3 contains 13 residues. V gave up 6 bases and J gave up 0 bases, with 8 bases separating them. The CDR3 is CASSSYLNTEAFF. The CDR3, as DNA: TGTGCCAGCAGCTCGTATTTGAACACTGAAGCTTTCTTT.

This clonotype occurred many times. J is TRBJ1-1 and V is TRBV27; no reliable D call. In germline, CDR1 is MNHEY, CDR2 SMNVEV (reference sequence). CDR3 size: 13 residues. Trimming cost V 6 bases and J 0 bases, with 8 bases left between them. CDR3 protein: CASRRDMNTEAFF. In DNA form, the CDR3 reads TGTGCCAGCAGGCGGGATATGAACACTGAAGCTTTCTTT.

This clonotype was seen a handful of times. This chain uses TRBV7-9 with TRBJ2-5; 10 bases match TRBD2. With 2 bases clipped from V and 8 bases from J, the junction kept 5 bases outside the gene matches. This CDR3 region has 14 residues. CDR1 is SEHNR and CDR2 is FQNEAQ in the germline V gene (reference sequence). The CDR3 region has the DNA TGTGCCAGCAGCTTAAATCTAGCGGGGGCAACCCAGTACTTC. As protein: CASSLNLAGATQYF.

V and J are TRBV18 and TRBJ1-3; D perhaps matches TRBD1 (6 bases). V was pared by 1 base and J by 3 bases, with 16 bases between. The length of the CDR3 is 17 residues. CDR1 is KGHSH, CDR2 LQKENI, per germline. This CDR3 reads CASSPLDAQGGGNTIYF. CDR3 DNA sequence: TGTGCCAGCTCACCACTGGATGCACAGGGCGGTGGAAACACCATATATTTT.

This clonotype was seen repeatedly, ten times or more. The chain carries TRBV6-5 and TRBJ1-1, with a weak D call TRBD1 (5 bases). CDR1 MNHEY and CDR2 SVGAGI come from the germline V gene. The CDR3 covers 13 residues. The germline V and J ends were trimmed by 2 bases and 8 bases, with 12 bases remaining between them. CDR3 in DNA: TGTGCCAGCAGTTACCTGTCGGGGGAGGAAGCTTTCTTT. It codes for CASSYLSGEEAFF.

This clonotype has a count of ten or more. This chain connects TRBV11-2 to TRBJ2-7; TRBD2 might be the D (5 bases). The CDR3 length is 15 residues. V gave up 2 bases and J gave up 3 bases, with 14 bases separating them. Germline values: CDR1 SGHAT, CDR2 FQNNGV. The CDR3 spells CASSLQAEKVYEQYF. The CDR3 DNA is TGTGCCAGCAGCTTACAAGCGGAAAAGGTCTACGAGCAGTACTTC. Full variable domain (remainder filled in from reference TRBV11-2 and TRBJ2-7): EAGVAQSPRYKIIEKRQSVAFWCNPISGHATLYWYQQILGQGPKLLIQFQNNGVVDDSQLPKDRFSAERLKGVDSTLKIQPAKLEDSAVYLCASSLQAEKVYEQYFGPGTRLTVT.

This clonotype was observed many times. The V gene is TRBV20-1, the J gene TRBJ1-2; the D gene is possibly TRBD1 (5 bases). The CDR3 length is 12 residues. Deletions cut 4 bases from V and 1 base from J, with 7 bases between. CDR1 DFQATT and CDR2 SNEGSKA come from the germline V gene (reference sequence). CDR3 sequence: CSAMTDNYGYTF. The CDR3 DNA reads TGCAGTGCTATGACAGATAACTATGGCTACACCTTC.

The gene calls are TRBV6-1 and TRBJ1-3; D is ambiguous. From germline, CDR1 is MNHNS and CDR2 SASEGT. V was cut by 2 bases and J by 0 bases, with 8 bases left in between. The CDR3 is made up of 15 amino acids. DNA of the CDR3: TGTGCCAGCAGTGAATATCACGGCTCTGGAAACACCATATATTTT. Encoded protein: CASSEYHGSGNTIYF.

The gene calls are TRBV10-3 and TRBJ2-3, with 14 bases lining up with TRBD2. Looked up from germline, CDR1 is ENHRY and CDR2 is SYGVKD. The CDR3 totals 18 residues. With 4 bases clipped from V and 2 bases from J, the junction kept 8 bases outside the gene matches. As DNA, the CDR3 is TGTGCCATCAGTGGGACTAGCGGGGGGCCCTCCTCCACAGATACGCAGTATTTT. Its translation: CAISGTSGGPSSTDTQYF.

This clonotype was counted many times. The chain uses TRBV4-1 and TRBJ1-1; D is perhaps TRBD1 (5 bases). CDR3 length: 14 residues. Per germline, CDR1 MGHRA and CDR2 YSYEKL. V lost 3 bases, J lost 1 base, and 9 bases lay in between. The CDR3 bases are TGCGCCAGCAGCCACAGGGTTAGGAACACTGAAGCTTTCTTT. This translates into CASSHRVRNTEAFF.

Many counts were recorded for this clonotype. The rearrangement uses TRBV10-3 and TRBJ1-5; no definite D call. This CDR3 contains 14 residues. Trimming took 3 bases from V and 3 from J, leaving 9 bases between them. Per germline, CDR1 ENHRY and CDR2 SYGVKD. Here the CDR3 reads CAISDPPFNQPQHF. The CDR3 nucleotides read TGTGCCATCAGTGACCCACCTTTCAATCAGCCCCAGCATTTT.

The chain joins TRBV6-1 to TRBJ1-1; D possibly corresponds to TRBD1 (6 bases). Germline CDR1 is MNHNS and CDR2 is SASEGT. Trimming pared 5 bases from V and 7 bases from J, leaving 8 bases between. This CDR3 has 11 amino acids. CDR3 protein: CASSRQVEAFF. The CDR3, as DNA: TGTGCCAGCAGTCGACAGGTTGAAGCTTTCTTT.

This clonotype was counted ten times or more. The chain has TRBV3-1 and TRBJ1-1; D unresolved. The germline V gene encodes CDR1 LGHDT and CDR2 YNNKEL (reference sequence). CDR3 length: 13 residues. Trimming cost V 6 bases and J 1 base, with 9 bases left between them. The DNA for the CDR3 is TGTGCCAGCAGTACCATGGGGAACACTGAAGCTTTCTTT. It encodes CASSTMGNTEAFF.

This clonotype is labeled large. The V gene is TRBV20-1, the J gene TRBJ2-7; D tentatively fits TRBD1 or TRBD2 (5 bases each). V was trimmed by 6 bases and J by 6 bases, leaving 18 bases between them. The CDR3 consists of 13 residues. Germline values: CDR1 DFQATT, CDR2 SNEGSKA (reference sequence). CDR3 sequence (DNA): TGCAGTGCGGCCCGGGACCAAACCTCCGAGCAGTACTTC. Amino acid sequence: CSAARDQTSEQYF.

In this sample, this clonotype turned up many times. The chain employs TRBV7-6 and TRBJ2-5, with no clear D. CDR1 is SGHVS and CDR2 is FNYEAQ in the germline V gene. Trimming took off 3 bases at V and 7 bases at J, with 18 bases between the two ends. This CDR3 contains 15 residues. CDR3 protein: CASSLMTDPDWTQYF. In DNA form, the CDR3 reads TGTGCCAGCAGCTTGATGACGGACCCTGATTGGACCCAGTACTTC.

The chain recombines TRBV6-1 with TRBJ1-5; tentative D call: TRBD1 (6 bases). Germline V gives CDR1 MNHNS, CDR2 SASEGT. The CDR3 is 15 residues long. V was pared by 6 bases and J by 2 bases, with 14 bases between. This chain's CDR3 is CASSRTTGRNQPQHF. CDR3 in DNA: TGTGCCAGCAGCCGTACCACAGGGCGCAATCAGCCCCAGCATTTT.

At least ten counts were recorded for this clonotype. The chain recombines TRBV27 with TRBJ1-2, with TRBD1 identical over 7 bases. This CDR3 has 15 amino acids. The V gene end was trimmed by 4 bases and the J gene end by 3 bases; junction bases not matched to a gene: 8. Germline V gene lookup returns CDR1 MNHEY and CDR2 SMNVEV (reference sequence). CDR3 DNA sequence: TGTGCCAGCAGTTCCCCAGGGGGAAGAGACTATGGCTACACCTTC. The encoded protein is CASSSPGGRDYGYTF.

In its sample, this clonotype was seen many times. The V gene is TRBV6-6, the J gene TRBJ1-1; D unclear. This CDR3 has 16 amino acids. The V gene's germline CDR1 is MNHNY and CDR2 SVGAGI (reference sequence). Trimming shortened V by 5 bases and J by 0 bases, and 16 bases separated the two germline ends. CDR3 nucleotide sequence: TGTGCCAGCAGTCCGATCTGGAACTCAATGAACACTGAAGCTTTCTTT. Its protein product is CASSPIWNSMNTEAFF.

This rearrangement joins TRBV6-2 or TRBV6-3 to TRBJ2-5; D may be TRBD1 or TRBD2 (5 bases each). Germline V gene lookup returns CDR1 MNHEY and CDR2 SVGEGT. The CDR3 contains 16 residues. V was cut by 2 bases and J by 5 bases, with 18 bases left in between. In nucleotides, the CDR3 is TGTGCCAGCAGTTACGGGGGTCGAGGAAGCGTGGAGACCCAGTACTTC. This codes for CASSYGGRGSVETQYF.

In its sample, this clonotype was seen many times. The V call is TRBV7-9, the J call TRBJ2-7; 9 positions match TRBD1. Germline CDR1 SEHNR, CDR2 FQNEAQ (reference sequence). The CDR3 sequence is 13 residues long. Trimming removed 6 bases from V and 5 bases from J; junction bases left unmatched: 5. The CDR3 nucleotides are TGTGCCAGCAGGCCGGGACAGGGAGACGAGCAGTACTTC. Protein sequence: CASRPGQGDEQYF.

This clonotype was seen repeatedly, ten times or more. The chain combines TRBV4-1 with TRBJ1-1, with a weak D call TRBD1 (5 bases). CDR3 length equals 15 residues. V was trimmed by 3 bases and J by 0 bases, leaving 11 bases between them. Germline V gene sequence: CDR1 MGHRA, CDR2 YSYEKL. CDR3 sequence (DNA): TGCGCCAGCAGCCAGAGGAGACAGTTGAACACTGAAGCTTTCTTT. Its protein is CASSQRRQLNTEAFF.

This clonotype was seen many times. The V gene is TRBV10-3, the J gene TRBJ1-1; D unresolved. The V gene's germline CDR1 is ENHRY and CDR2 SYGVKD. The V and J ends lost 2 bases and 2 bases respectively, with 9 bases between them. The CDR3 is made up of 14 amino acids. CDR3 residues: CAISEVTTNTEAFF. The CDR3 DNA sequence: TGTGCCATCAGTGAGGTTACGACTAACACTGAAGCTTTCTTT.